Reported below is one T cell receptor beta chain. Its specificity is unknown. Compared with germline, one end of the junction differs, possibly owing to a read error. These data originate in a study of tumor-infiltrating lymphocytes in primary liver carcinoma. Study summary: Stage T1-T3 N0M0 and a size of roughly 4.2 to 10 cm characterized the tumors. Sample yields, roughly 3.65 to 8 million productive TCRbeta reads, were similar across the tissue types.

TCR beta cDNA came from about 0.55 ug total RNA, primed with a constant-region primer. Libraries covering TCR beta were generated through three nested multiplex PCR rounds (using a slightly modified ARM-PCR). Investigators reported that the first two PCR rounds, at about 9 cycles each, used TRBV1-TRBV30 forward primers with a C-beta reverse primer. Via MiXCR, TCRdb re-called the multiplex PCR reads, giving one row per CDR3 protein. This table holds approximately 110,000 distinct CDR3 sequences, 50% to 65% found once. CDR3 length: 14 amino acids. Germline V gene data show CDR1 as SGHAT and CDR2 as FQDESV (reference sequence). Whole-study results and caveats: Found in all five tumor regions were only about 7-25% of top clones.

Extraction of RNA together with DNA used 20-30 mg of unsorted bulk tissue. The sequenced material came from liver tumor tissue from sampling region 1. Subset of the sample: tumor region T1, superior pole. This receptor was taken from a woman aged 60-75 years with primary liver carcinoma and hepatitis B virus infection. This sequence joins TRBV11-1 and TRBJ1-2; D is undetermined. CDR3 loop: CAGSLMDGIYGYTF. CDR3 nucleotides: TGTGCCGGCAGCCTTATGGACGGCATCTATGGCTACACCTTC.